This T cell receptor (beta chain) was recovered during a study of Graves' ophthalmopathy and Graves' hyperthyroidism (dated by TCRdb to the late 2010s). Study-wide context: Peripheral blood was collected at initial diagnosis, before any treatment. The study used signatures of the TCR beta repertoire to tell Graves' ophthalmopathy apart from Graves' hyperthyroidism and to predict which patients would progress to ophthalmopathy. In total, 135 blood samples were TCR-sequenced: fewer than 50 ophthalmopathy, approximately 80 hyperthyroidism and around 17 hyperthyroidism-to-ophthalmopathy patients. A discovery set of 100 or so patients (43 ophthalmopathy, 55 to 60 stable hyperthyroidism) was enrolled to explore V-J signatures distinguishing ophthalmopathy from hyperthyroidism. An independent validation cohort comprised some 18 hyperthyroidism patients and some 16 patients who later progressed from hyperthyroidism to ophthalmopathy. In five or six hyperthyroidism patients, the T-cell repertoire of thyroid tissue was compared with the T-cell repertoire of blood. Following sampling, methimazole starting at 30 mg daily was administered to hyperthyroidism patients, and high-dose intravenous methylprednisolone was administered to ophthalmopathy patients.

V drops 2 bases and J drops 0 bases, leaving 12 bases in between. From the cysteine through the phenylalanine, the CDR3 covers 15 amino acids. Only CDR3 DNA remains: 45 bases, in frame from the first base. CDR1 and CDR2 were assigned from the germline V gene as SGHRS and YFSETQ. Ophthalmopathy patients were characterized by moderately to severely active disease, a Clinical Activity Score of at least 3, a NOSPECS grade of at least 4, and a disease duration under 3 months. Patients with other autoimmune diseases, uncontrolled infections, pregnancy or lactation were excluded. Diagnosis was based on clinical symptoms, serum thyroxine, TRAb, thyroid ultrasound and orbital computed tomography. PBMCs were isolated from approximately 10 ml of fresh peripheral blood by Ficoll-Paque density gradient centrifugation. Trizol reagent was used to extract the total RNA, and its quality was then checked on an Agilent 2100 Bioanalyzer.

For repertoire sequencing, TCR beta CDR3 regions were amplified from RNA transcripts. The first round was an RT-PCR using HTBI primers with the Qiagen OneStep RT-PCR kit, and this first round was followed by a second-round multiplex PCR, then size selection and purification. The libraries underwent paired-end sequencing with 100 bp reads on an Illumina HiSeq2000. The published analysis was carried out like this. SOAPnuke was used for read processing, and reads with adapters, uncalled bases, a mean Phred below 15, or no exact constant-primer or identifier match were discarded. High-quality paired reads were merged with COPE v1.2.5. Unique nucleotide sequences were defined as clonotypes and aligned to IMGT TRB V, D and J references using MiTCR v1.1. Analysis was restricted to V-J combinations with a frequency above 0.0001, which covered roughly 99% of repertoires. For each V-J combination, a TCR clonal expansion and chaos score was defined as F50 clonal expansion divided by the chaos observed in the TCRdist matrix. Welch's t-statistics and random forest were used to narrow the features down to more than 10 V-J combinations, which were then fed into a naive Bayes classifier. Thyroid-blood repertoire similarity was quantified with the Morisita-Horn index. Using fastp at Q25 and MiXCR, TCRdb reprocessed the public reads and kept productive beta chains. CDR3 protein duplicates are merged, each entry listing the most common genes and DNA. It is TCRdb's table, rather than the study itself, that gives the V and J calls and clone size. The sample data list hundreds of thousands of distinct CDR3 sequences, and over 40% of these were observed just once. Of the sample, over 2.5% is held by the ten largest clones.

The full study reports these points: Most expanded thyroid clonotypes with a frequency above 0.001 also appeared in blood, which suggests that blood repertoires may reflect the immune response in the thyroid. The 13-signature model separated ophthalmopathy from stable hyperthyroidism with roughly 88% sensitivity and 81.08% specificity in cross-validation, and 80%/75% in the test set. In validation, the model predicted ophthalmopathy progression with nearly 71% sensitivity and roughly 72% specificity; eleven to twelve predicted patients were CT-confirmed with GO in a median of approximately 6.5 months. No statistical method was used to set the sample size in advance, and the investigators knew which group each participant was assigned to.

In this sample, this clonotype turned up a few times. The target of this receptor is not known. No base quality values were provided; no much bigger clone lies one nucleotide off. The rearranged chain carries TRBV5-1 and TRBJ2-7; the D gene is unclear. The origin of this receptor is an adult man with Graves' ophthalmopathy. Sequencing was carried out using peripheral blood. DNA sequence: TGCGCCAGCAGCTTAGTACCCAGTGTCTCCTACGAGCAGTACTTC. It specifies CASSLVPSVSYEQYF. Beyond the CDR3, the reference TRBV5-1 and TRBJ2-7 genes provide the residues; the full variable domain reads: KAGVTQTPRYLIKTRGQQVTLSCSPISGHRSVSWYQQTPGQGLQFLFEYFSETQRNKGNFPGRFSGRQFSNSRSEMNVSTLELGDSALYLCASSLVPSVSYEQYFGPGTRLTVT.